This TCR beta chain comes out of a study of beta chain features in type 1 diabetes. Points from the study as a whole: The analysis here could not establish whether HLA type shapes TCRB rearrangement. All four CD4+ subsets from Type 1 diabetes patients carried moderately but significantly shorter TCRB CDR3s.

A single heparinised draw of approximately 100 mL on average was taken per donor. Germline CDR1 SEHNR, CDR2 FQNEAQ (reference sequence). V lost 4 bases and J 2 bases, leaving 17 bases between the germline ends. This CDR3 is built from 16 residues. This clone was observed a few times. The antigen is not known. Since all of the isolated RNA was reverse transcribed, expressed TCRB transcripts were what got sequenced. The data were produced by immunoSEQ multiplex PCR, yet TCRdb's version contains in-frame clones alone and is incomplete. Here the sample spans more than 300,000 clones, approximately 9.9% being singletons.

V usage is TRBV7-9 and J usage is TRBJ1-2; D gene unclear. The TCR originated in a man aged 30 to 39 with type 1 diabetes. Sequenced input: central memory CD4+ T cells from blood. DNA of the CDR3: TGTGCCAGCAGCTCCTCGGCCCACGCCCTAAACTATGGCTACACCTTC. Translation: CASSSSAHALNYGYTF.